This is a list of T cell receptor beta chains from one sample in a study of cytomegalovirus exposure and HLA in healthy donors. Assay used: immunoSEQ multiplex PCR; TCRdb lists only in-frame clones, some missing. The profile shows some 76,000 clones, approximately 84% of them singletons. The specimen was PBMCs. These receptors came from a woman aged 50 to 60 in good health and CMV-seronegative. Each CDR3 is given with its conserved first and last residue.

j_call v_call cdr3_aa
TRBJ2-5 TRBV5-1 CASSLGQGEETQYF
TRBJ2-7 TRBV11-2 CASSRQGSYEQYF
TRBJ2-5 TRBV4-1 CASSRLLSETQYF
TRBJ2-7 TRBV6-6 CASSGGQGAGEQYF
TRBJ2-7 TRBV7-3 CASSWAGGRGEQYF
TRBJ1-2 TRBV7-9 CASSLGAGTALGGYTF
TRBJ1-5 TRBV30 CAWTRAGQGNQPQHF
TRBJ2-1 TRBV29-1 CSVEEGQGGNEQFF
TRBJ1-1 TRBV11-2 CASSLQGAEAFF
TRBJ2-5 TRBV5-1 CASSSSGRAGETQYF
TRBJ1-5 TRBV27 CASSFSDNQPQHF
TRBJ2-3 TRBV10-2 CASSRDKSSTDTQYF
TRBJ1-2 TRBV30 CAWREDSLNYGYTF
TRBJ1-4 TRBV18 CASSRGLSNEKLFF
TRBJ1-2 TRBV20-1 CRGEGNYGYTF
TRBJ2-7 TRBV5-1 CASSLGRAKNEQYF
TRBJ1-4 TRBV29-1 CSAKTGGLPATNEKLFF